One TCR beta chain is described in this entry. This specimen belongs to a study of T cell changes during pregnancy in multiple sclerosis. Looked up from germline, CDR1 is SGHRS and CDR2 is YFSETQ. The CDR3 runs to 15 residues. Between the trimmed V and J ends, which lost 4 bases and 4 bases, there was a span of 14 bases. Generated by immunoSEQ multiplex PCR, the TCRdb table keeps only in-frame clones and is missing some. The repertoire has 70,000 to 100,000 clones, 85% to 95% of them found once; the top ten carry 4.3%. This sequence was found in a female donor with multiple sclerosis, enrolled in a pregnancy study. This chain links TRBV5-1 with TRBJ1-4; tentative D call: TRBD1 (6 bases). Source: peripheral blood, taken in the first trimester of pregnancy. The CDR3 nucleotides read TGCGCCAGCAGCCCCGGACAGTTTAATAATGAAAAACTGTTTTTT. Its translation: CASSPGQFNNEKLFF.